A selection of T cell receptor beta chains follows, all from one sample in a study of blood T cell repertoires in COVID-19. Measured with immunoSEQ multiplex PCR; TCRdb has only the in-frame clones, and not every one. The sample gives 97,000 or so clones, roughly 82% of which show up once; about 17% is in the top ten. Sequencing input: peripheral blood. The receptors here all came from a man older than 75 with acute or convalescent COVID-19. Both conserved end residues are part of each CDR3. The D gene is left open where the match is weak. Size tells how often a clone was seen (once, few, many) or the class of an expanded clone, and some rows leave it out.

cdr3_length	j_call	clone_size	v_call	d_call	cdr3_aa	cdr3_nt
16	TRBJ2-7	.	TRBV30	TRBD2	CAWSPTSGGFHREQYF	TGTGCCTGGAGCCCCACTTCCGGGGGGTTCCATCGGGAGCAGTACTTC
13	TRBJ2-6	.	TRBV14	.	CASGLSGANVLTF	TGTGCCAGCGGACTCTCTGGGGCCAACGTCCTGACTTTC
16	TRBJ1-3	few	TRBV5-5	.	CASSTDPTGKRNTIYF	TGTGCCAGCAGCACGGACCCAACGGGAAAGAGAAACACCATATATTTT
14	TRBJ2-1	.	TRBV28	TRBD1	CATWRTGDYNEQFF	TGTGCCACATGGAGGACAGGGGATTACAATGAGCAGTTCTTC
15	TRBJ1-3	.	TRBV19	TRBD1	CASTPGQGFLNTIYF	TGTGCCAGTACTCCGGGACAGGGTTTTTTAAACACCATATATTTT
13	TRBJ2-7	.	TRBV19	.	CASSRSVNYEQYF	TGTGCCAGTAGCAGATCCGTGAACTACGAGCAGTACTTC
15	TRBJ1-5	few	TRBV19	.	CASSEIQGVNQPQHF	TGTGCCAGTAGTGAGATACAGGGCGTCAATCAGCCCCAGCATTTT
16	TRBJ2-2	.	TRBV9	.	CASSPAGGSNTGELFF	TGTGCCAGCAGCCCCGCTGGAGGGAGCAACACCGGGGAGCTGTTTTTT
13	TRBJ1-5	.	TRBV2	.	CASSPDSHQPQHF	TGTGCCAGCAGTCCGGACAGCCATCAGCCCCAGCATTTT
14	TRBJ2-7	few	TRBV11-2	TRBD2	CASSPHGRAYEQYF	TGTGCCAGCAGCCCCCACGGGAGGGCCTACGAGCAGTACTTC
17	TRBJ2-4	.	TRBV3-1/TRBV3-2	TRBD1	CASSHYGQGALKNIQYF	TGTGCCAGCAGCCATTACGGACAGGGGGCTTTGAAGAACATTCAGTACTTC
11	TRBJ1-1	few	TRBV6-5	.	CASRAGTEAFF	TGTGCCAGCAGGGCGGGCACTGAAGCTTTCTTT
17	TRBJ1-5	few	TRBV7-9	TRBD1	CASSLIGTGGYNQPQHF	TGTGCCAGCAGCTTAATCGGGACAGGGGGCTACAATCAGCCCCAGCATTTT
12	TRBJ1-5	few	TRBV5-5	.	CASSSENQPQHF	TGTGCCAGCAGCTCAGAAAATCAGCCCCAGCATTTT
15	TRBJ2-5	.	TRBV15	.	CATSRRRDYQETQYF	TGTGCCACCAGCCGCCGCCGGGACTACCAAGAGACCCAGTACTTC
12	TRBJ2-1	.	TRBV3-1/TRBV3-2	.	CASSYSNNEQFF	TGTGCCAGCAGTTACAGTAACAATGAGCAGTTCTTC
17	TRBJ2-7	.	TRBV25-1	TRBD2	CASAQGGQTSGRHEQYF	TGTGCCAGCGCCCAAGGGGGACAGACTAGCGGGAGACACGAGCAGTACTTC
15	TRBJ2-2	.	TRBV7-7	.	CASSRSAGAIGELFF	TGTGCTAGCAGCCGAAGCGCAGGGGCCATCGGGGAGCTGTTTTTT
15	TRBJ1-5	few	TRBV7-2	.	CASSVRSDPSGPQHF	TGTGCCAGCAGCGTTAGATCGGATCCGTCGGGGCCCCAGCATTTT
14	TRBJ1-4	once	TRBV3-1/TRBV3-2	.	CASSLRSRDEKLFF	TGTGCCAGCAGCCTCCGAAGCCGGGATGAAAAACTGTTTTTT
16	TRBJ2-1	.	TRBV28	TRBD2	CASRPAAAGGDNEQFF	TGTGCCAGCAGGCCCGCTGCCGCGGGAGGGGACAATGAGCAGTTCTTC
13	TRBJ1-5	once	TRBV30	.	CAWSKVERQPQHF	TGTGCCTGGAGTAAGGTCGAGCGGCAGCCCCAGCATTTT
11	TRBJ2-7	.	TRBV10-3	.	CAIKAGSEQYF	TGTGCCATCAAAGCGGGTAGCGAGCAGTACTTC
17	TRBJ1-4	.	TRBV5-5	.	CASSLAGGQKTNEKLFF	TGTGCCAGCAGCTTGGCGGGGGGTCAGAAAACTAATGAAAAACTGTTTTTT
19	TRBJ2-2	.	TRBV5-1	TRBD1	CASSAGTGLTSANTGELFF	TGCGCCAGCAGCGCAGGGACAGGATTGACCAGCGCGAACACCGGGGAGCTGTTTTTT
14	TRBJ1-5	.	TRBV19	.	CASSIGTGSQPQHF	TGTGCCAGTAGTATAGGCACAGGGAGTCAGCCCCAGCATTTT
16	TRBJ1-6	once	TRBV4-3	.	CASSQTGSSYNSPLHF	TGCGCCAGCAGCCAAACAGGGAGCTCCTATAATTCACCCCTCCACTTT
14	TRBJ2-2	.	TRBV7-2	TRBD2	CASSVLAGAGELFF	TGTGCCAGCAGCGTTTTAGCGGGGGCCGGGGAGCTGTTTTTT
15	TRBJ1-5	.	TRBV27	.	CASSFGGFGNQPQHF	TGTGCCAGCAGTTTCGGGGGATTTGGCAATCAGCCCCAGCATTTT
15	TRBJ1-1	.	TRBV19	TRBD1	CASSRMTGQNTEAFF	TGTGCCAGTAGTAGGATGACAGGGCAGAACACTGAAGCTTTCTTT
17	TRBJ2-1	.	TRBV6-1	.	CASSGPRTATGYNEQFF	TGTGCCAGCAGTGGCCCACGGACAGCCACGGGATACAATGAGCAGTTCTTC
13	TRBJ1-5	.	TRBV29-1	TRBD1	CSVGGQAGQPQHF	TGCAGCGTCGGGGGACAGGCAGGTCAGCCCCAGCATTTT
12	TRBJ1-1	.	TRBV30	.	CAWRAGNTEAFF	TGTGCCTGGAGGGCAGGGAACACTGAAGCTTTCTTT
15	TRBJ2-7	.	TRBV9	TRBD1	CASSVDEGAGEEQYF	TGTGCCAGCAGCGTAGATGAGGGGGCCGGTGAAGAGCAGTACTTC
15	TRBJ2-3	.	TRBV19	TRBD2	CASSSAGARADTQYF	TGTGCCAGTAGTAGCGCGGGAGCAAGGGCAGATACGCAGTATTTT
13	TRBJ2-1	.	TRBV19	.	CASSIGAPNEQFF	TGTGCCAGTAGTATAGGGGCACCCAATGAGCAGTTCTTC
14	TRBJ1-1	.	TRBV5-1	.	CASKRGGSNTEAFF	TGCGCCAGCAAGCGCGGAGGGTCGAACACTGAAGCTTTCTTT
18	TRBJ2-1	.	TRBV7-8	TRBD2	CASSLALAGGWPDNEQFF	TGTGCCAGCAGCTTAGCCCTAGCGGGGGGTTGGCCGGACAATGAGCAGTTCTTC
14	TRBJ2-5	.	TRBV11-3	.	CASSLSATQETQYF	TGTGCCAGCAGCTTAAGTGCTACCCAAGAGACCCAGTACTTC
12	TRBJ1-5	.	TRBV19	.	CASGGLEQPQHF	TGTGCCTCCGGGGGATTAGAACAGCCCCAGCATTTT
14	TRBJ2-7	few	TRBV2	.	CASTPRQTSYEQYF	TGTGCCAGCACTCCGAGGCAGACCTCCTACGAGCAGTACTTC
15	TRBJ1-2	few	TRBV27	.	CAAGPILSTNYGYTF	TGTGCCGCAGGCCCAATCCTAAGCACTAACTATGGCTACACCTTC
14	TRBJ1-1	.	TRBV6-2/TRBV6-3	.	CASSYPRDNHPIVF	TGTGCCAGCAGTTACCCCCGGGACAACCACCCGATAGTCTTT
14	TRBJ2-7	.	TRBV5-1	.	CASSLQPSSYEQYF	TGCGCCAGCAGCTTGCAACCGAGCTCCTACGAGCAGTACTTC
15	TRBJ2-7	.	TRBV19	TRBD1	CASSIRQGGSYEQYF	TGTGCCAGTAGTATAAGACAGGGGGGAAGCTACGAGCAGTACTTC
17	TRBJ1-1	.	TRBV19	TRBD1	CASSSTDRGLGNTEAFF	TGTGCCAGTAGTTCGACGGACAGGGGGCTTGGTAACACTGAAGCTTTCTTT
19	TRBJ1-4	once	TRBV7-9	TRBD1	CASSAPPGTGGMANEKLFF	TGTGCCAGCAGCGCCCCGCCAGGGACAGGGGGTATGGCTAATGAAAAACTGTTTTTT
15	TRBJ2-2	.	TRBV27	TRBD1	CATRWGQGATGELFF	TGTGCCACCAGATGGGGACAGGGGGCAACGGGGGAGCTGTTTTTT
14	TRBJ2-1	.	TRBV5-6	TRBD2	CASSLEGLFNEQFF	TGTGCCAGCAGCTTGGAGGGACTATTTAATGAGCAGTTCTTC
15	TRBJ2-6	.	TRBV28	.	CASSPEQVGANVLTF	TGTGCCAGCAGTCCCGAACAGGTTGGGGCCAACGTCCTGACTTTC
16	TRBJ2-7	.	TRBV5-6	TRBD1	CASSHLGTGGQYEQYF	TGTGCCAGCAGCCACCTAGGGACAGGGGGCCAGTACGAGCAGTACTTC
12	TRBJ1-2	once	TRBV28	.	CASTTGNYGYTF	TGTGCCAGTACAACAGGGAACTATGGCTACACCTTC
17	TRBJ2-5	.	TRBV4-1	.	CASSQAANQGPQETQYF	TGCGCCAGCAGCCAAGCCGCCAACCAGGGGCCCCAAGAGACCCAGTACTTC